The entry below describes one TCR beta chain. The sample belongs to a study of T cell repertoires in cytomegalovirus infection. Each CDR3 protein gets one entry after TCRdb re-called the reads with MiXCR. The sample comprises over 250,000 distinct CDR3 sequences, about 25% of which are singletons, and approximately 15% rests with the top ten. The CDR3 has 13 amino acids. Germline V CDR1 and CDR2: ENHRY, SYGVKD. The V gene end was trimmed by 7 bases and the J gene end by 7 bases; junction bases not matched to a gene: 9. The source is a human donor in good health (CMV status not recorded). Some clones in this sample may be carry-over from other donors' samples. The specimen was PBMCs. The chain couples TRBV10-3 to TRBJ2-7, with 8 bases lining up with TRBD1. The CDR3 region is CAITAGQVEEQYF. The CDR3 coding sequence is TGTGCCATCACCGCGGGACAGGTCGAGGAGCAGTACTTC.